The 22 T cell receptor beta chains below were found in one sample sequenced in a study of a mutant IDH1 vaccine in newly diagnosed glioma. As to time point: week 47, end of study. Each dose delivered 300 ug of mutant IDH1 20-mer peptide subcutaneously with imiquimod. TCRdb's copy holds only in-frame clones and misses some; the assay was immunoSEQ multiplex PCR. Of 56,000 or so clones in the sample, 76% were seen once. Antigens of these TCRs are unknown. The input for sequencing was PBMCs, taken from a glioma patient whose treatment included an IDH1 peptide vaccine. These receptors all stem from a woman in her thirties or forties with glioma. Some clones in this sample may be carry-over from other donors' samples.

The gene calls are TRBV6-6 and TRBJ1-5, with D possibly being TRBD1 (6 bases). The germline V gene encodes CDR1 MNHNY and CDR2 SVGAGI (reference sequence). The CDR3 consists of 15 residues. Trimming took off 6 bases at V and 3 bases at J, with 15 bases between the two ends. The CDR3 protein is CASRYRTANNQPQHF. The CDR3 nucleotides read TGTGCCAGCAGATACCGGACAGCGAACAATCAGCCCCAGCATTTT.

The rearrangement uses TRBV27 and TRBJ2-7, with 8 bases fitting TRBD1. The CDR3 loop spans 14 amino acids. From germline, CDR1 is MNHEY and CDR2 SMNVEV (reference sequence). V gave up 5 bases and J gave up 3 bases; unmatched junction bases: 6. CDR3 protein: CASSTGGRIYEQYF. The CDR3, as DNA: TGTGCCAGCAGTACAGGGGGTCGTATCTACGAGCAGTACTTC.

For the CDR3, the DNA is TGTGCCAGCAGCTTAGTAGGCTACGAGCAGTACTTC. Protein sequence: CASSLVGYEQYF. V is TRBV7-2 and J is TRBJ2-7, with D uncertain. CDR3 length: 12 amino acids. Trimming shortened V by 1 base and J by 3 bases, and 4 bases separated the two germline ends. Per the germline V gene, CDR1 is SGHTA and CDR2 is FQGNSA.

The chain uses TRBV28 and TRBJ2-1; D tentatively reads TRBD1 or TRBD2 (7 bases each). CDR3 length: 15 amino acids. Deletions cut 4 bases from V and 6 bases from J, with 16 bases between. CDR1 is MDHEN, CDR2 SYDVKM, per germline. The CDR3 coding sequence is TGTGCCAGCAGTTCCCCCAGGGGGAGGGGCAATGAGCAGTTCTTC. Its protein is CASSSPRGRGNEQFF.

The genes are TRBV6-6 and TRBJ1-5; D is unresolved. The CDR3 has 16 residues. Trimming took off 0 bases at V and 1 base at J, with 10 bases between the two ends. CDR1 MNHNY and CDR2 SVGAGI come from the germline V gene (reference sequence). The CDR3 here is CASSYSVGFSNQPQHF. DNA for the CDR3: TGTGCCAGCAGTTACTCGGTGGGCTTCAGCAATCAGCCCCAGCATTTT.

This chain uses TRBV2 with TRBJ1-2; TRBD1 matches at 8 bases. V lost 1 base to trimming and J lost 4 bases; unmatched junction nucleotides: 5. The CDR3 covers 15 residues. Per the germline V gene, CDR1 is SNHLY and CDR2 is FYNNEI. The CDR3 DNA sequence: TGTGCCAGCAGTGAAGTGGGACAGGTGCCCTATGGCTACACCTTC. Its translation: CASSEVGQVPYGYTF. Based on the CDR3 plus reference TRBV2 and TRBJ1-2, the full variable domain is EPEVTQTPSHQVTQMGQEVILRCVPISNHLYFYWYRQILGQKVEFLVSFYNNEISEKSEIFDDQFSVERPDGSNFTLKIRSTKLEDSAMYFCASSEVGQVPYGYTFGSGTRLTVV.

The chain joins TRBV19 to TRBJ1-4; a weak D match, TRBD1 (5 bases). V was cut by 4 bases and J by 3 bases, with 12 bases left in between. Germline CDR1 reads LNHDA; CDR2 reads SQIVND (reference sequence). The CDR3 is 15 residues long. The DNA for the CDR3 is TGTGCCAGTAGTAGGGCAGGGCGGCCTAATGAAAAACTGTTTTTT. Its translation is CASSRAGRPNEKLFF.

This chain uses TRBV6-1 with TRBJ2-2, with TRBD2 matching over 9 bases. This CDR3 region has 17 residues. Losses at the gene ends were 4 bases for V and 4 bases for J; bases not matched to a gene: 10. The V gene's germline CDR1 is MNHNS and CDR2 SASEGT. The DNA for the CDR3 is TGTGCCAGCAGTGCCGTGGGGACTAGCATACCCACCGGGGAGCTGTTTTTT. Encoded protein: CASSAVGTSIPTGELFF.

V is TRBV9 and J is TRBJ2-1; tentatively, D is TRBD1 (5 bases). Germline values: CDR1 SGDLS, CDR2 YYNGEE. The germline V and J ends were trimmed by 4 bases and 9 bases, with 14 bases remaining between them. This CDR3 spans 13 amino acids. The CDR3 DNA sequence: TGTGCCAGCAGCCCCGACAGTTTCCTTGAGCAGTTCTTC. Its translation is CASSPDSFLEQFF.

This sequence joins TRBV4-1 and TRBJ1-3, with D uncertain. The length of the CDR3 is 16 residues. Per the germline V gene, CDR1 is MGHRA and CDR2 is YSYEKL. Trimming left V 7 bases short and J 0 bases short, with 16 bases between. The CDR3 is CASTPRADDSGNTIYF. CDR3 nucleotides: TGCGCCAGCACCCCGCGCGCGGATGACTCTGGAAACACCATATATTTT.

The V and J genes are TRBV10-3 and TRBJ1-1; a possible D gene is TRBD1 (6 bases). The V end lost 5 bases, the J end lost 0 bases, and 16 bases lay between the germline ends. This CDR3 is 16 amino acids long. Germline assignment: CDR1 ENHRY and CDR2 SYGVKD. CDR3 loop: CAISFTGSGLNTEAFF. In DNA, the CDR3 is TGTGCCATCAGTTTTACAGGGTCCGGGTTGAACACTGAAGCTTTCTTT.

This chain links TRBV7-2 with TRBJ1-5; no clear D. The ends were cut back, 3 bases at V and 6 bases at J, with 15 bases in the middle. Germline CDR1 SGHTA, CDR2 FQGNSA. The CDR3 has 15 amino acids. The CDR3 bases are TGTGCCAGCAGCTTCTTGAGGCATCTCGGTCAGCCCCAGCATTTT. The encoded protein is CASSFLRHLGQPQHF.

This chain connects TRBV27 to TRBJ1-4; D might be TRBD1 (5 bases). Germline V CDR1 and CDR2: MNHEY, SMNVEV (reference sequence). V was pared by 0 bases and J by 8 bases, with 13 bases between. The CDR3 length is 15 residues. In DNA, the CDR3 is TGTGCCAGCAGTTTATCGTTGGGGGGAGGGGAAAAACTGTTTTTT. This encodes CASSLSLGGGEKLFF.

The CDR3 here is CASSQNPDSNYGYTF. The CDR3 DNA follows: TGCGCCAGCAGCCAAAACCCCGATTCCAACTATGGCTACACCTTC. V and J are TRBV4-3 and TRBJ1-2; D gene ambiguous. This CDR3 has 15 amino acids. V dropped 2 bases and J dropped 2 bases, with 12 bases sitting between them. From germline, CDR1 is LGHNA and CDR2 YSLEER.

The genes are TRBV5-4 and TRBJ2-7; perhaps TRBD2 as D (7 bases). V was shortened by 4 bases and J by 3 bases, with 20 bases between the two germline ends. The germline gives CDR1 SGHNT, CDR2 YYREEE (reference sequence). The CDR3 is 16 residues long. CDR3 residues: CASSPEWGGRGYEQYF. Written as DNA, the CDR3 is TGTGCCAGCAGCCCCGAGTGGGGGGGCCGCGGCTACGAGCAGTACTTC.

The chain joins TRBV6-1 to TRBJ1-3; 7 bases fit TRBD1. The germline V gene encodes CDR1 MNHNS and CDR2 SASEGT. The CDR3 is made up of 16 amino acids. Trimming at V came to 4 bases and at J to 0 bases, leaving 6 bases not matched to a gene. The DNA of the CDR3 is TGTGCCAGCAGTGTGACAGGGAAGAGCTCTGGAAACACCATATATTTT. Encoded protein: CASSVTGKSSGNTIYF.

The gene calls are TRBV6-5 and TRBJ2-2, with a tentative D call TRBD1 (6 bases). This CDR3 comprises 15 residues. With 2 bases removed from V and 5 bases from J, the gap between germline ends came to 12 bases. CDR1 is MNHEY and CDR2 is SVGAGI in the germline V gene. This CDR3 reads CASSYRGQLTGELFF. CDR3 in DNA: TGTGCCAGCAGTTACCGAGGACAGCTTACCGGGGAGCTGTTTTTT.

The chain carries TRBV7-6 and TRBJ1-1; TRBD1 agrees at 8 bases. With V trimmed by 5 bases and J by 7 bases, 6 bases remained unmatched. Germline assignment: CDR1 SGHVS and CDR2 FNYEAQ. The CDR3 length is 13 residues. The CDR3 DNA reads as TGTGCCAGCAGCCAGGACAGGGTTAGTGAAGCTTTCTTT. As protein: CASSQDRVSEAFF.

This clone was detected a few times. The gene calls are TRBV30 and TRBJ1-5, with a tentative D call TRBD1 (5 bases). V gave up 2 bases and J gave up 7 bases, with 12 bases separating them. Looked up from germline, CDR1 is GTSNPN and CDR2 is SVGIG (reference sequence). This CDR3 has 13 amino acids. Here the CDR3 reads CAWSIKGSQPQHF. In DNA form, the CDR3 reads TGTGCCTGGAGTATCAAGGGGTCCCAGCCCCAGCATTTT.

For the CDR3, the DNA is TGTGCCAGCAGTTACAAGGGACTAGCGGGGGGGAAGACCCAGTACTTC. Protein: CASSYKGLAGGKTQYF. V is TRBV6-5 and J is TRBJ2-5, with TRBD2 matching 16 bases. The J segment lost 6 bases and the V segment lost 2 bases, leaving 3 bases of the junction unmatched. The CDR3 is made up of 16 amino acids. Germline V gene data show CDR1 as MNHEY and CDR2 as SVGAGI.

The CDR3 spells CASSQGSGNTIYF. In DNA, the CDR3 is TGCGCCAGCTCACAGGGCTCTGGAAACACCATATATTTT. This chain joins TRBV5-1 and TRBJ1-3; tentative D call: TRBD1 (6 bases). Trimming cost V 7 bases and J 0 bases, with 8 bases left between them. Germline V CDR1 and CDR2: SGHRS, YFSETQ. There are 13 residues in the CDR3.

V is TRBV19 and J is TRBJ2-6; either TRBD1 or TRBD2 may fit D (5 bases each). Trimming took off 3 bases at V and 12 bases at J, with 9 bases between the two ends. Germline V gives CDR1 LNHDA, CDR2 SQIVND (reference sequence). This CDR3 region has 12 residues. CDR3 DNA: TGTGCCAGTAGTATGGGACCTAGCGTCCTGACTTTC. Protein: CASSMGPSVLTF.